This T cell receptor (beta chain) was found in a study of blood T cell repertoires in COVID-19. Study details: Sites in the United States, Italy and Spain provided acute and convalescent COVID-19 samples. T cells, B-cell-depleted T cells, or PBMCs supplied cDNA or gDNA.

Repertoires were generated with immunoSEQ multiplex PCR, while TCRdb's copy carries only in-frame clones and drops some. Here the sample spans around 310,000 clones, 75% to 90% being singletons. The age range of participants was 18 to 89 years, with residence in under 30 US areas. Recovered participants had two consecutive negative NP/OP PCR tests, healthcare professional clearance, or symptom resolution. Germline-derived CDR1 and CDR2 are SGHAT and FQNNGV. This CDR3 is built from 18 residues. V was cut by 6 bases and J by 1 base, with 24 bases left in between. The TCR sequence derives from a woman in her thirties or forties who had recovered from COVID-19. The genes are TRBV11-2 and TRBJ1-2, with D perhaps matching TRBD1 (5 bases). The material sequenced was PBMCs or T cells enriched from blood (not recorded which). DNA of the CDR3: TGTGCCAGCAGACATAACGGGGGTCCCCCCCATCTTAACTATGGCTACACCTTC. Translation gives CASRHNGGPPHLNYGYTF.